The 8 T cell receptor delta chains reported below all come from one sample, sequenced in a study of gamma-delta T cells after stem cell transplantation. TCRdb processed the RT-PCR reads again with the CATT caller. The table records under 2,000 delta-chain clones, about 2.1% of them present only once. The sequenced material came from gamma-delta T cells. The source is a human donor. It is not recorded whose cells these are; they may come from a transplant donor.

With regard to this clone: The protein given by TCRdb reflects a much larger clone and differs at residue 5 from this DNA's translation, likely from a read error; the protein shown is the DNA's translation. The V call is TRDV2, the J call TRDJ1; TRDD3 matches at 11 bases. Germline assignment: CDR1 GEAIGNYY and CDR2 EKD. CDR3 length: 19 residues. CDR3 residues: CACDRLGDKGKTYTDKLIF. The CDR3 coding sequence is TGTGCCTGTGATAGACTGGGGGATAAGGGAAAAACGTACACCGATAAGCTCATCTTT.

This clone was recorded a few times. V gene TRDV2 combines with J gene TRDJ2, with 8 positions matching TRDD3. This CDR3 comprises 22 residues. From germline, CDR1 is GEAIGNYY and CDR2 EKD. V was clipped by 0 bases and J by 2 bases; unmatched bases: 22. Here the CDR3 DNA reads TGTGCCTGTGACACCGTTGTGTCCCGGTCGGGGATACCCCTGGAGTTGACAGCACAACTCTTCTTT. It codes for CACDTVVSRSGIPLELTAQLFF.

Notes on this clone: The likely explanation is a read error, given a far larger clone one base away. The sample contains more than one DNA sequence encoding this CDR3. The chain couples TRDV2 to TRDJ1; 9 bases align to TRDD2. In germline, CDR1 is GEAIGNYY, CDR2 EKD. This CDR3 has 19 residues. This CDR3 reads CACDTHLPTIRGDYDKLIF. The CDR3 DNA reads TGTGCCTGCGACACCCACCTTCCTACAATCCGTGGGGACTACGATAAACTCATCTTT.

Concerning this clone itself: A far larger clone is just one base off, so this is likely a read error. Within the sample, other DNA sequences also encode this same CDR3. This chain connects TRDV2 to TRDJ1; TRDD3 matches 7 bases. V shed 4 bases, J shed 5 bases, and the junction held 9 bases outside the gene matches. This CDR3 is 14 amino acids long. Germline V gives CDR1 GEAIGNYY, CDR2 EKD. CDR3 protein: CACDTLGVDDKLIF. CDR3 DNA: TGTGCCTGTGATACTCTGGGGGTTGATGATAAACTCATCTTT.

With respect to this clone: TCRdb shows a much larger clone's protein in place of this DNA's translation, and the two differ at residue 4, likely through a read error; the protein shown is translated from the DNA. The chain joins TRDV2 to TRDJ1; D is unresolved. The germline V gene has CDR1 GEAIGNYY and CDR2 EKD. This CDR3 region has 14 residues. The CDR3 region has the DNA TGTGCCTGTGTCACCGTTGCAAAGACCGATAAACTCATCTTT. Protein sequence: CACVTVAKTDKLIF.

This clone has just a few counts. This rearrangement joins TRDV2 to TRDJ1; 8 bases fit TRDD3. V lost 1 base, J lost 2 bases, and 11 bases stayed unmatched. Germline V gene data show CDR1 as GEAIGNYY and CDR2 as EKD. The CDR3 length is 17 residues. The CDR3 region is CACDTVTGGVDTDKLIF. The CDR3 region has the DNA TGTGCCTGTGACACGGTCACTGGGGGCGTTGATACCGATAAACTCATCTTT.

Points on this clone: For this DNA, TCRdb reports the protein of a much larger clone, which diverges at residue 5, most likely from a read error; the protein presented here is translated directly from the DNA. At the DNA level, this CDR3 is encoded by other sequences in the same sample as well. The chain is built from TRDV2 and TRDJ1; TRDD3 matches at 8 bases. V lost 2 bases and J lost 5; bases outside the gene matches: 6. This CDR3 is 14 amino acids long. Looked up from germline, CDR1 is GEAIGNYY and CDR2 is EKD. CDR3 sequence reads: CACDKLGVDDKLIF. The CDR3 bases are TGTGCCTGTGACAAACTGGGGGTTGATGATAAACTCATCTTT.

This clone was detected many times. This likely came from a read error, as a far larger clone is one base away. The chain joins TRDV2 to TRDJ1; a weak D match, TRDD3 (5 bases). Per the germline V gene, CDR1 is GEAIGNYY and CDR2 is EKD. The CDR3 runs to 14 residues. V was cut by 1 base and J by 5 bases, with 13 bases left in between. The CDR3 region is CACDTPGVDDKLIF. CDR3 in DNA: TGTGCCTGTGACACTCCGGGGGTTGATGATAAACTCATCTTT.